This TCR beta chain emerged from a study of blood T cell repertoires in COVID-19. Study at large: PBMCs, B-cell-depleted T cells, or T cells were the source of the cDNA or gDNA that made up the material.

The CDR3 sequence is 15 residues long. Germline CDR1 and CDR2: WSHSY and SAAADI. J lost 0 bases, V lost 4 bases, and 3 bases had no gene match. TCRdb keeps only in-frame clones here, not all; method: immunoSEQ multiplex PCR. Of roughly 120,000 clones listed, 86% are singletons. This sequence joins TRBV10-2 and TRBJ2-3, with TRBD1 matching 8 bases. Sequencing was carried out using peripheral blood. The source is a human donor in a cohort sampled during active COVID-19. CDR3 residues: CASSGDRSSTDTQYF. The CDR3 coding sequence is TGCGCCAGCAGTGGGGACAGGAGTAGCACAGATACGCAGTATTTT.